This TCR beta chain was identified during a study of identical twins. Regarding the study as a whole: Beta out-of-frame twin sharing showed a weaker excess. Modelling approaches yielded underestimates of out-of-frame TCR alpha sharing between monozygotic twins.

This clonotype was found a few times. The antigen is unknown. The CDR3 extends over 13 amino acids. V lost 1 base to trimming and J lost 4 bases, with 10 bases between them. Per the germline V gene, CDR1 is GTSNPN and CDR2 is SVGIG (reference sequence). MiXCR, applied by TCRdb to the 5' RACE reads, yields one record per CDR3 protein. This sample yields 690,000 or so distinct CDR3 sequences, of which 6.1% are seen a single time; roughly 2% belongs to the top ten. Material: naive T cells sorted from blood. The chain links TRBV30 to TRBJ1-1, with D tentatively TRBD1 (6 bases). The clonotype originates from a man aged 18-30 years in good health. DNA of the CDR3: TGTGCCTGGAGTGATTCAGGGGTCACTGAAGCTTTCTTT. Protein product: CAWSDSGVTEAFF.